This T cell receptor beta chain was retrieved from a study of OX40 agonist ivuxolimab in advanced cancers. Concerning this clone: Its antigen is undetermined.

Regarding the study as a whole: By week 6 at 0.1 to 3.0 mg/kg, blood CD4+ and CD8+ T cells had expanded clonally.

Systemic immunosuppression or a history of autoimmune disease excluded patients. Only in-frame clones appear in the TCRdb table, and some are missing; sequencing was by immunoSEQ multiplex PCR. The sample lists approximately 13,000 clones, around two thirds occurring once. This CDR3 spans 15 amino acids. V dropped 3 bases and J dropped 7 bases, with 15 bases sitting between them. Germline CDR1 MDHEN, CDR2 SYDVKM. The sample in question was CD4+ or CD8+ T cells sorted from blood, obtained in a trial of the OX40 agonist ivuxolimab. This chain links TRBV28 with TRBJ1-4; D remains ambiguous. This TCR derives from an adult with an advanced solid tumor such as melanoma, head and neck, liver or kidney cancer. The CDR3 region has the DNA TGTGCCAGCAGTTTCTCCGGGGTTTGGGCTGAAAAACTGTTTTTT. This encodes CASSFSGVWAEKLFF.